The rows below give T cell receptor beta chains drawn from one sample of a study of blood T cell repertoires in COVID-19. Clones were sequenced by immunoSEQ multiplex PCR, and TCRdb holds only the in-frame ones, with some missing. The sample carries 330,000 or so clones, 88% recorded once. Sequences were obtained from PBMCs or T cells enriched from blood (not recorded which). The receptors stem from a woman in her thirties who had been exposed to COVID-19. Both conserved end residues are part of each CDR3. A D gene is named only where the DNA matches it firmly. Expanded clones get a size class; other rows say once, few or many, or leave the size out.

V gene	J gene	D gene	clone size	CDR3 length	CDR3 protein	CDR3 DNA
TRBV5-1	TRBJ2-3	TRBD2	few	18	CASSLGASSGGSTDTQYF	TGCGCCAGCAGCTTGGGGGCCTCTAGCGGAGGGAGCACAGATACGCAGTATTTT
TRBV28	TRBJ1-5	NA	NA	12	CASSRGQQPQHF	TGTGCCAGCAGCAGGGGCCAACAGCCCCAGCATTTT
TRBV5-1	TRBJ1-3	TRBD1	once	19	CASSYTGTGGTFSGNTIYF	TGCGCCAGCAGCTACACCGGGACAGGGGGAACGTTCTCTGGAAACACCATATATTTT
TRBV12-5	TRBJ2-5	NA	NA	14	CASGGLMAQETQYF	TGTGCTAGTGGCGGGTTAATGGCCCAAGAGACCCAGTACTTC
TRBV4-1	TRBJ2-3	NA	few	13	CASSPASTDTQYF	TGCGCCAGCAGCCCCGCGAGCACAGATACGCAGTATTTT
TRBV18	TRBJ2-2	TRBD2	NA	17	CASSPLRGTGRTGELFF	TGTGCCAGCTCACCACTGCGGGGGACGGGGAGGACCGGGGAGCTGTTTTTT
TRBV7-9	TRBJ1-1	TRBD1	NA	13	CASSNTGATEAFF	TGTGCCAGCAGCAACACAGGGGCCACTGAAGCTTTCTTT
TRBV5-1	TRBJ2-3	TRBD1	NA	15	CASSVGQEDTDTQYF	TGCGCCAGCAGCGTAGGACAGGAGGACACAGATACGCAGTATTTT
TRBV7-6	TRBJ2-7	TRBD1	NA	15	CASSLRTGVGNEQYF	TGTGCCAGCAGCTTAAGGACAGGGGTGGGAAACGAGCAGTACTTC
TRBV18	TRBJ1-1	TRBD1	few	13	CASSRQGGTEAFF	TGTGCCAGCTCCCGACAGGGTGGGACTGAAGCTTTCTTT
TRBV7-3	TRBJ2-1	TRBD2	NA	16	CASSLRSGRAFDEQFF	TGTGCCAGCAGCTTGAGAAGCGGGAGGGCCTTTGATGAGCAGTTCTTC
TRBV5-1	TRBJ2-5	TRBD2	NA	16	CASSRQLAGRQETQYF	TGCGCCAGCAGCCGTCAACTAGCGGGCCGTCAAGAGACCCAGTACTTC
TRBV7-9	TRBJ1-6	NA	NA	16	CASRDQTRGAASPLHF	TGTGCCAGCAGAGATCAAACCCGGGGGGCAGCTTCACCCCTCCACTTT
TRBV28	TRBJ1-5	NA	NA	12	CASSQGRQPQHF	TGTGCCAGCAGTCAGGGCCGGCAGCCCCAGCATTTT
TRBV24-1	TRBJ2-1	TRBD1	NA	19	CATSARRSRTGSSYNEQFF	TGTGCCACCAGTGCCCGAAGGTCCAGGACAGGGAGCTCCTACAATGAGCAGTTCTTC
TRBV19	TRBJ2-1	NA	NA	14	CASSRGSSYNEQFF	TGTGCCAGTAGTAGAGGGAGCTCCTACAATGAGCAGTTCTTC
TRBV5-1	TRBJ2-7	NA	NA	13	CASSRNLVYEQYF	TGCGCCAGCAGCAGAAATCTAGTCTACGAGCAGTACTTC
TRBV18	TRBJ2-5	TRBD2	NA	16	CASSTRTSGQEETQYF	TGTGCCAGCTCAACGCGAACTAGCGGGCAAGAAGAGACCCAGTACTTC
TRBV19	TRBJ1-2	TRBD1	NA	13	CASKTQGALGYTF	TGTGCCAGTAAAACGCAGGGGGCGCTTGGCTACACCTTC
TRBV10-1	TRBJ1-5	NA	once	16	CASSEPLGDSNQPQHF	TGCGCCAGCAGTGAACCCTTGGGAGATAGCAATCAGCCCCAGCATTTT
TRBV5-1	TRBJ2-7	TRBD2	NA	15	CASSPNGLAGYEQYF	TGCGCCAGCAGCCCTAACGGACTAGCGGGTTACGAGCAGTACTTC
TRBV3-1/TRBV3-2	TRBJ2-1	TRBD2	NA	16	CASSQDERGPYNEQFF	TGTGCCAGCAGCCAAGATGAGCGGGGACCCTACAATGAGCAGTTCTTC
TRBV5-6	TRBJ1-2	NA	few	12	CASSFSVYGYTF	TGTGCCAGCAGCTTCTCGGTATACGGCTACACCTTC
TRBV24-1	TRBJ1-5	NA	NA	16	CATSPGGLRSNQPQHF	TGTGCCACCTCCCCGGGGGGGTTAAGGAGCAATCAGCCCCAGCATTTT
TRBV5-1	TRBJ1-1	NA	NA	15	CASSQRTARGTEAFF	TGCGCCAGCAGCCAACGGACAGCGCGAGGCACTGAAGCTTTCTTT
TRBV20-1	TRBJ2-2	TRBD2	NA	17	CSASGGTSGSGTGELFF	TGCAGTGCTAGTGGTGGGACTAGCGGGAGTGGCACCGGGGAGCTGTTTTTT
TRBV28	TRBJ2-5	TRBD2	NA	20	CASSLWVQQGLAGGRGTQYF	TGTGCCAGCAGTTTATGGGTCCAACAGGGACTAGCGGGAGGAAGGGGGACCCAGTACTTC
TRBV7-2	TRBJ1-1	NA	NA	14	CASSVEGTFTEAFF	TGTGCCAGCAGCGTAGAGGGGACTTTCACTGAAGCTTTCTTT
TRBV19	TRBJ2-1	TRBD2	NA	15	CASSPTSGTYNEQFF	TGTGCCAGTAGTCCCACTAGCGGAACTTACAATGAGCAGTTCTTC
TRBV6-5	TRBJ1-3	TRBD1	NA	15	CASSYDRASGNTIYF	TGTGCCAGCAGTTACGACAGGGCCTCTGGAAACACCATATATTTT
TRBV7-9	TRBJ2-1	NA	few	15	CASSPIIASYNEQFF	TGTGCCAGCAGCCCCATAATAGCCTCCTACAATGAGCAGTTCTTC
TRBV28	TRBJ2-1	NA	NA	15	CATETGGVWGNEQFF	TGTGCCACCGAGACGGGGGGCGTTTGGGGCAATGAGCAGTTCTTC
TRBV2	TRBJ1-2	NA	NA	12	CAIVTGNYGYTF	TGTGCCATAGTAACAGGCAACTATGGCTACACCTTC
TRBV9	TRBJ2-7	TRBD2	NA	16	CASSAPPGGVGAEQYF	TGTGCCAGCAGCGCCCCCCCGGGGGGGGTCGGGGCCGAGCAGTACTTC
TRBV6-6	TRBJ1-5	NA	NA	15	CASSPKGKGNQPQHF	TGTGCCAGCAGTCCGAAGGGGAAGGGCAATCAGCCCCAGCATTTT
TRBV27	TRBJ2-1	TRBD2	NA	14	CASSPSGRVDEQFF	TGTGCCAGCAGTCCCAGCGGGAGGGTGGATGAGCAGTTCTTC
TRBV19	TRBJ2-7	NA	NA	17	CASSISGLTTTAHEQYF	TGTGCCAGTAGTATCTCTGGACTAACGACGACGGCCCACGAGCAGTACTTC
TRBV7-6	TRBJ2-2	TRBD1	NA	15	CASMRQGVNTGELFF	TGTGCCAGCATGCGACAGGGGGTGAACACCGGGGAGCTGTTTTTT
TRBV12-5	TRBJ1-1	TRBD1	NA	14	CASGPDRANTEAFF	TGTGCTAGTGGTCCTGACAGGGCTAACACTGAAGCTTTCTTT